The 29 T cell receptor beta chains listed next were all sequenced from one sample in a study of a mutant IDH1 vaccine in newly diagnosed glioma. Produced via immunoSEQ multiplex PCR; TCRdb's table is partial and in-frame only. The sample holds approximately 50,000 clones, 83% seen once. These receptors' antigens are unknown. The time point is: week 47, end of study. In every dose of vaccine, 300 ug of mutant IDH1 20-mer peptide was given alongside topical imiquimod. The material sequenced was PBMCs, taken from a glioma patient whose treatment included an IDH1 peptide vaccine. All receptors come from a woman between 45 and 60 years old with glioma.

The chain is built from TRBV5-6 and TRBJ1-2, with D tentatively TRBD1 (5 bases). V lost 6 bases and J lost 4, with 16 bases in between. The V gene's germline CDR1 is SGHDT and CDR2 YYEEEE. The CDR3 spans 14 residues. DNA for the CDR3: TGTGCCAGCACCCTCTCGACCGGGACCTATGGCTACACCTTC. It encodes CASTLSTGTYGYTF.

The sample holds a few counts of this clone. The chain has TRBV4-1 and TRBJ1-4; a weak D match, TRBD1 (5 bases). Germline V gives CDR1 MGHRA, CDR2 YSYEKL. The CDR3 length is 14 residues. Trimming took 4 bases from V and 6 from J, leaving 12 bases between them. The CDR3 protein is CASSRGEADEKLFF. The DNA for the CDR3 is TGCGCCAGCAGCCGAGGGGAAGCTGATGAAAAACTGTTTTTT.

J is TRBJ2-1 and V is TRBV7-2; 10 bases are shared with TRBD1. The CDR3 is 13 amino acids. Germline V gene data show CDR1 as SGHTA and CDR2 as FQGNSA. Trimming at V came to 5 bases and at J to 6 bases, leaving 1 base not matched to a gene. The chain's CDR3 is CASSRQGANEQFF. Here the CDR3 DNA reads TGTGCCAGCAGCAGACAGGGGGCCAATGAGCAGTTCTTC.

The chain carries TRBV30 and TRBJ1-5; tentatively, D is TRBD1 (6 bases). This CDR3 comprises 15 residues. Trimming took off 2 bases at V and 0 bases at J, with 11 bases between the two ends. Germline CDR1 is GTSNPN and CDR2 is SVGIG (reference sequence). DNA of the CDR3: TGTGCCTGGAGTCCGGGGGCGGTTAGCAATCAGCCCCAGCATTTT. Translation gives CAWSPGAVSNQPQHF.

This clone occurred once. The chain employs TRBV29-1 and TRBJ2-1, with 8 nucleotides matching TRBD2. V trimming: 3 bases; J trimming: 5 bases; junction bases outside the gene matches: 6. The CDR3 runs to 14 residues. Germline V lookup: CDR1 SQVTM, CDR2 ANQGSEA. The CDR3 DNA reads TGCAGCGTTGATAGCGGGGCTCTGAACAATGAGCAGTTCTTC. Translated, it gives CSVDSGALNNEQFF.

The V call is TRBV19, the J call TRBJ1-1, with TRBD1 matching 10 bases. This CDR3 is built from 14 residues. Germline V gives CDR1 LNHDA, CDR2 SQIVND (reference sequence). J gave up 6 bases and V 7 bases, and 8 bases lay outside the gene matches. This CDR3 reads CASTRTGGSPEAFF. Written as DNA, the CDR3 is TGTGCCAGTACCAGGACAGGGGGGTCCCCTGAAGCTTTCTTT. Supplemented by reference TRBV19 and TRBJ1-1, the full variable domain reads DGGITQSPKYLFRKEGQNVTLSCEQNLNHDAMYWYRQDPGQGLRLIYYSQIVNDFQKGDIAEGYSVSREKKESFPLTVTSAQKNPTAFYLCASTRTGGSPEAFFGQGTRLTVV.

This sequence joins TRBV30 and TRBJ1-4; TRBD1 is a possible D gene (5 bases). Between the trimmed V and J ends, which lost 2 bases and 7 bases, there was a span of 14 bases. The CDR3 is 14 amino acids. Per germline, CDR1 GTSNPN and CDR2 SVGIG (reference sequence). DNA for the CDR3: TGTGCCTGGAGTATGACAGAAGATGCTGAAAAACTGTTTTTT. It yields the protein CAWSMTEDAEKLFF.

The chain uses TRBV6-5 and TRBJ2-7, with D tentatively TRBD1 (5 bases). From germline, CDR1 is MNHEY and CDR2 SVGAGI. With 0 bases removed from V and 3 bases from J, the gap between germline ends came to 9 bases. CDR3 length: 14 amino acids. CDR3 nucleotide sequence: TGTGCCAGCAGTTACTCAGGCAGGGACTACGAGCAGTACTTC. It specifies CASSYSGRDYEQYF.

The rearrangement joins TRBV7-2 to TRBJ1-1; D unclear. Trimming removed 0 bases from V and 11 bases from J, with 16 bases in between. Germline V gene sequence: CDR1 SGHTA, CDR2 FQGNSA. The CDR3 covers 14 residues. The CDR3 bases are TGTGCCAGCAGCTTAGCGCAGGCCGCTGGAGGGGCTTTCTTT. Amino acid sequence: CASSLAQAAGGAFF.

The rearrangement links TRBV9 to TRBJ2-2; D is uncertain. Germline assignment: CDR1 SGDLS and CDR2 YYNGEE. The CDR3 runs 16 residues. V gave up 4 bases and J gave up 2 bases, with 15 bases separating them. CDR3 region: CASSSNRDFNTGELFF. The CDR3, as DNA: TGTGCCAGCAGCTCGAACCGCGACTTTAACACCGGGGAGCTGTTTTTT.

V and J are TRBV9 and TRBJ2-5; D is unclear. Trimming removed 3 bases at V and 9 bases at J, with 15 bases between. CDR1 and CDR2 from the germline V gene are SGDLS and YYNGEE. The CDR3 contains 13 residues. This chain's CDR3 is CASSAGSSLPQYF. The CDR3 nucleotides read TGTGCCAGCAGCGCTGGGTCCTCCTTGCCCCAGTACTTC.

The J gene is TRBJ1-2, the V gene TRBV30, with 7 bases aligning to TRBD1. Trimming cost V 5 bases and J 8 bases; bases outside gene matches: 14. The CDR3 has 14 residues. Germline CDR1 and CDR2: GTSNPN and SVGIG (reference sequence). The CDR3 loop reads CAWGRGGRGQGYTF. Here the CDR3 DNA reads TGTGCCTGGGGGCGCGGCGGAAGGGGGCAGGGCTACACCTTC.

The chain is built from TRBV7-9 and TRBJ2-5; 9 bases match TRBD1. V lost 4 bases and J lost 6; bases outside the gene matches: 9. The CDR3 has 15 residues. Looked up from germline, CDR1 is SEHNR and CDR2 is FQNEAQ (reference sequence). The CDR3 is CASSSFGQGNKTQYF. The CDR3 DNA reads as TGTGCCAGCAGCTCCTTCGGACAGGGGAACAAGACCCAGTACTTC.

The chain is built from TRBV28 and TRBJ1-2; D unresolved. The germline CDR1 and CDR2 sequences are MDHEN and SYDVKM. This CDR3 has 13 residues. V lost 2 bases and J 8 bases, leaving 12 bases between the germline ends. The CDR3 spells CASSLHQSQGYTF. The CDR3 DNA is TGTGCCAGCAGTTTACATCAGAGCCAAGGCTACACCTTC.

The genes are TRBV30 and TRBJ1-5; no clear D gene. Germline V CDR1 and CDR2: GTSNPN, SVGIG (reference sequence). Trimming stripped 3 bases from V and 4 bases from J, with 10 bases between. CDR3 length: 13 amino acids. The CDR3 here is CAWSEDGNQPQHF. DNA for the CDR3: TGTGCCTGGAGCGAGGACGGAAATCAGCCCCAGCATTTT.

This rearrangement joins TRBV18 to TRBJ1-1; D might be TRBD1 (6 bases). The CDR3 extends over 13 amino acids. Trimming took off 3 bases at V and 4 bases at J, with 9 bases between the two ends. The germline gives CDR1 KGHSH, CDR2 LQKENI. In DNA, the CDR3 is TGTGCCAGCTCACCGGAGGGGGGCACTGAAGCTTTCTTT. This codes for CASSPEGGTEAFF.

This clone was picked up a small number of times. The gene calls are TRBV18 and TRBJ2-5; 7 positions agree with TRBD2. Looked up from germline, CDR1 is KGHSH and CDR2 is LQKENI. The ends lost 2 bases at V and 3 bases at J; junction bases unmatched: 3. CDR3 size: 14 residues. The CDR3 loop is CASSPKTSEETQYF. CDR3 DNA: TGTGCCAGCTCACCAAAAACTAGCGAAGAGACCCAGTACTTC. The whole variable domain, remainder taken from reference TRBV18 and TRBJ2-5, is NAGVMQNPRHLVRRRGQEARLRCSPMKGHSHVYWYRQLPEEGLKFMVYLQKENIIDESGMPKERFSAEFPKEGPSILRIQQVVRGDSAAYFCASSPKTSEETQYFGPGTRLLVL.

This clone turned up a few times. This rearrangement joins TRBV9 to TRBJ1-2; D remains ambiguous. V shed 3 bases and J shed 8 bases, with 11 bases lying between them. Germline V gene sequence: CDR1 SGDLS, CDR2 YYNGEE. This CDR3 is built from 12 residues. In nucleotides, the CDR3 is TGTGCCAGCAGCGCCGTGGGAGAAGGCTACACCTTC. This codes for CASSAVGEGYTF.

This clone was found a few times. This rearrangement joins TRBV7-9 to TRBJ1-4; D not resolved. Trimming stripped 1 base from V and 4 bases from J, with 7 bases between. CDR3 length: 14 amino acids. Germline V gene lookup returns CDR1 SEHNR and CDR2 FQNEAQ (reference sequence). CDR3 sequence (DNA): TGTGCCAGCAGCTTAGTGGGGTTTAATGAAAAACTGTTTTTT. It specifies CASSLVGFNEKLFF.

J is TRBJ2-3 and V is TRBV4-2; 7 bases agree with TRBD2. The CDR3 consists of 17 residues. In germline, CDR1 is LGHNA, CDR2 YNFKEQ. Losses at the gene ends were 4 bases for V and 2 bases for J; bases not matched to a gene: 12. The CDR3 nucleotides read TGTGCCAGCAGCCCAGTTCCTAGCGGAAGCTCCACAGATACGCAGTATTTT. Protein: CASSPVPSGSSTDTQYF.

V gene TRBV5-1 combines with J gene TRBJ2-7; D may be TRBD2 (7 bases). The CDR3 covers 15 residues. In germline, CDR1 is SGHRS, CDR2 YFSETQ. Trimming took off 0 bases at V and 7 bases at J, with 17 bases between the two ends. CDR3 nucleotides: TGCGCCAGCAGCTTGGGGGGGGGCCTGAAGAGGGAGCAGTACTTC. Its protein is CASSLGGGLKREQYF. Using reference TRBV5-1 and TRBJ2-7 for the parts outside the CDR3, the full variable domain is KAGVTQTPRYLIKTRGQQVTLSCSPISGHRSVSWYQQTPGQGLQFLFEYFSETQRNKGNFPGRFSGRQFSNSRSEMNVSTLELGDSALYLCASSLGGGLKREQYFGPGTRLTVT.

The chain links TRBV18 to TRBJ1-3; D not certain. V was pared by 3 bases and J by 2 bases, with 14 bases between. Germline V CDR1 and CDR2: KGHSH, LQKENI. The CDR3 is 16 amino acids. CDR3 in amino acids: CASSPIPSGPGNTIYF. DNA for the CDR3: TGTGCCAGCTCACCGATACCGTCAGGTCCTGGAAACACCATATATTTT.

The chain joins TRBV7-9 to TRBJ2-5; 10 bases line up with TRBD2. V shed 6 bases, J shed 5 bases, and the junction held 12 bases outside the gene matches. The germline V gene encodes CDR1 SEHNR and CDR2 FQNEAQ (reference sequence). This CDR3 has 16 amino acids. The CDR3 sequence is CASRYERGGLEETQYF. CDR3 sequence (DNA): TGTGCCAGCAGATACGAGCGGGGGGGGCTCGAGGAGACCCAGTACTTC.

This rearrangement joins TRBV6-4 to TRBJ2-5; D unclear. V lost 2 bases, J lost 5 bases, and 18 bases lay in between. CDR3 length equals 16 residues. Germline-derived CDR1 and CDR2 are MRHNA and SNTAGT. CDR3: CASSDLSMLPNETQYF. The CDR3, as DNA: TGTGCCAGCAGTGACCTCTCTATGCTCCCCAACGAGACCCAGTACTTC.

In its sample, this clone was seen a few times. The rearrangement uses TRBV7-2 and TRBJ2-2; no clear D. With 5 bases removed from V and 0 bases from J, the gap between germline ends came to 4 bases. Germline V gives CDR1 SGHTA, CDR2 FQGNSA. This CDR3 spans 13 amino acids. This CDR3 is CASSLTNTGELFF. The CDR3 DNA follows: TGTGCCAGCAGCCTTACGAACACCGGGGAGCTGTTTTTT.

This clone was seen only a few times. This chain links TRBV6-5 with TRBJ1-2; 7 bases fit TRBD1. Germline trimming cut 0 bases from V and 2 bases from J; bases unmatched to any gene: 6. The CDR3 contains 16 residues. The germline gives CDR1 MNHEY, CDR2 SVGAGI. The chain's CDR3 is CASSYSIAGQNYGYTF. The CDR3 nucleotides read TGTGCCAGCAGTTACTCGATTGCGGGACAGAACTATGGCTACACCTTC.

This sequence joins TRBV2 and TRBJ2-5; 7 nucleotides align to TRBD2. The length of the CDR3 is 13 residues. With 11 bases clipped from V and 0 bases from J, the junction kept 6 bases outside the gene matches. Germline V lookup: CDR1 SNHLY, CDR2 FYNNEI. The CDR3 sequence: CASNGGNQETQYF. In nucleotides, the CDR3 is TGTGCCTCCAACGGGGGGAACCAAGAGACCCAGTACTTC.

The chain employs TRBV9 and TRBJ1-1, with D perhaps TRBD1 (5 bases). With 0 bases removed from V and 3 bases from J, the gap between germline ends came to 18 bases. Germline CDR1 and CDR2: SGDLS and YYNGEE. CDR3 size: 17 residues. CDR3 DNA sequence: TGTGCCAGCAGCGTAGGGAGTAGGGGTAGGGGAGACACTGAAGCTTTCTTT. The encoded protein is CASSVGSRGRGDTEAFF.

The chain is built from TRBV9 and TRBJ2-1, with D possibly TRBD2 on 5 matching bases. The germline V gene encodes CDR1 SGDLS and CDR2 YYNGEE. The CDR3 is made up of 16 amino acids. Trimming left V 0 bases short and J 8 bases short, with 18 bases between. The CDR3 loop is CASSVEFGAPADEQFF. CDR3 nucleotide sequence: TGTGCCAGCAGCGTAGAGTTCGGAGCCCCAGCGGATGAGCAGTTCTTC. Full variable domain (missing parts from reference TRBV9 and TRBJ2-1): DSGVTQTPKHLITATGQRVTLRCSPRSGDLSVYWYQQSLDQGLQFLIQYYNGEERAKGNILERFSAQQFPDLHSELNLSSLELGDSALYFCASSVEFGAPADEQFFGPGTRLTVL.